This TCR beta chain was captured by sequencing in a study of T cells in Graves' hyperthyroidism and ophthalmopathy (dated by TCRdb to the late 2010s). For the wider study: Peripheral blood was sampled at the time of initial diagnosis, prior to any treatment. TCR V-J signatures able to tell the groups apart were searched for in a discovery cohort of 95 or so patients, of whom roughly 42 had Graves' ophthalmopathy and 55 to 65 had stable Graves' hyperthyroidism. Prospective prediction of ophthalmopathy was tested in an independent validation cohort consisting of some 18 hyperthyroidism patients and some 16 patients who later progressed to ophthalmopathy. For training and testing, the approximately 97 patients in the discovery cohort were randomly divided in a 7:3 ratio. In addition, the study compared T-cell repertoires in thyroid tissue and in blood from roughly 6 Graves' hyperthyroidism patients. Following sampling, methimazole starting at 30 mg daily was given to hyperthyroidism patients, and high-dose intravenous methylprednisolone was given to ophthalmopathy patients. The paper reports TCR Vbeta CDR3 sequencing of over 130 peripheral blood samples: 40 or so ophthalmopathy, some 80 hyperthyroidism and around 17 progressor patients. The research as a whole found: Sample size was not statistically predetermined, and blinding of investigators to group allocation was not performed. Blood samples also contained most of the expanded thyroid clonotypes (frequency above 0.001), which suggests that blood repertoires may reflect thyroid immune responses. In validation, the model predicted progression to ophthalmopathy a median of about 6.5 months before onset, with 65% to 71% sensitivity and just under 75% specificity. In cross-validation, a model built on a 13 V-J signature told ophthalmopathy apart from stable hyperthyroidism with under 90% sensitivity and 81% to 82% specificity, and in testing the same model reached 80%/75%.

Hyperthyroidism patients were newly diagnosed, had a disease duration of under 2 months, and were aged 18 to 65 years. The study excluded patients with uncontrolled infections, other autoimmune diseases, pregnancy or lactation. Diagnoses were established on the basis of clinical symptoms, serum thyroxine and TRAb, thyroid ultrasound, and orbital computed tomography. Blood from progressor patients was collected at the time of first diagnosis with hyperthyroidism, before any ophthalmopathy symptoms had appeared. PBMCs were isolated from 7.5 to 10 ml of fresh peripheral blood by Ficoll-Paque density gradient centrifugation. Progressor patients were first diagnosed with Graves' hyperthyroidism and then developed ophthalmopathy during follow-up. Trizol reagent was used to extract total RNA, and RNA quality was then checked on an Agilent 2100 Bioanalyzer. CDR1 and CDR2, looked up from the germline V gene (reference sequence), are MNHEY and SMNVEV. V has 2 bases trimmed and J has 3 bases trimmed; junction bases matching no gene number 7. Including the terminal cysteine and phenylalanine, the CDR3 comprises 17 residues. The retained sequence is limited to the CDR3, 51 bases, with the frame set at the first base.

This clonotype showed up many times. The antigen it recognizes is unknown. No much larger clone is present one base from it, and per-base qualities are unavailable. The TCR beta CDR3 regions were amplified from RNA transcripts. The TCR CDR3 was subjected to a first round of RT-PCR using the HTBI primer set and the Qiagen OneStep RT-PCR kit. The libraries were constructed in a second round of multiplex PCR and then size-selected and purified. The libraries were sequenced on an Illumina HiSeq2000 using paired-end 100 bp reads. On the authors' methods: Raw data were processed with SOAPnuke, discarding reads with adapters, uncalled bases, mean Phred below 15, or no exact constant-primer or identifier match. COPE v1.2.5 was used to merge high-quality paired reads, and clonotypes were defined as unique nucleotide sequences. MiTCR v1.1 was used to align clonotypes to the IMGT TRBV, TRBD and TRBJ reference segments. Only V-J combinations with frequency above 0.0001, covering roughly 99% of repertoires, were analysed. The TCS score was defined as the ratio of F50 (clonal expansion) to E x V (chaos), calculated using BLOSUM62-based TCRdist between CDR3 peptides within each V-J. Welch's t-statistics and random forest reduced fewer than 600 V-J features to 13, which were used in a naive Bayes classifier (R e1071). TCRdb redid the processing of the public reads, applying fastp at Q25 and MiXCR, and retained in-frame beta chains. A single entry per CDR3 protein holds the most common genes and DNA from its merged rows. The V and J calls were not made by the authors but by TCRdb's processing. This sample is represented by 350,000 or so distinct CDR3 sequences; roughly 15% of them were singletons. Of the sample, approximately 33% is held by the ten largest clones.

Material: blood. The receptor chain draws on TRBV27 and TRBJ1-1; 12 middle bases align to TRBD1. The TCR sequence derives from a woman aged 25 to 45 with Graves' hyperthyroidism that later progressed to Graves' ophthalmopathy. The CDR3 region reads CASSLGAWDRGHTEAFF. The nucleotide sequence reads as follows: TGTGCCAGCAGTTTAGGGGCCTGGGACAGGGGGCACACTGAAGCTTTCTTT.